These 30 T cell receptor beta chains were all obtained from the same sample, sequenced in a study of T cell responses to AZD1222 COVID-19 vaccine. TCRdb keeps only in-frame clones here, not all; method: immunoSEQ multiplex PCR. The sample comprises 120,000 or so clones, over 70% of which are singletons, and less than 6.5% rests with the top ten. Source: peripheral blood, taken on day 0 of AZD1222 vaccination. Source of these receptors: an adult in good health.

V gene TRBV11-3 combines with J gene TRBJ2-2; the match to TRBD2 covers 11 bases. Trimming removed 5 bases from V and 6 bases from J; junction bases left unmatched: 5. The CDR3 runs 15 residues. From germline, CDR1 is SGHNT and CDR2 YENEEA. In DNA, the CDR3 is TGTGCCAGCAGCGTTATAGCGGGAGGGGCCGGGGAGCTGTTTTTT. It specifies CASSVIAGGAGELFF.

The V and J genes are TRBV3-1 (or the pseudogene TRBV3-2) and TRBJ1-6; 8 bases are a match to TRBD1. This CDR3 has 16 residues. V was clipped by 8 bases and J by 9 bases; unmatched bases: 15. In germline, CDR1 is LGHDT, CDR2 YNNKEL (reference sequence). CDR3 residues: CASSVKSGTGGSPLHF. As DNA, the CDR3 is TGTGCCAGCTCAGTAAAGTCCGGGACAGGTGGTTCACCCCTCCACTTT.

V is TRBV6-5 and J is TRBJ1-1, with TRBD1 as a possible D gene (6 bases). CDR1 and CDR2 (germline): MNHEY, SVGAGI. This CDR3 comprises 13 residues. Trimming cost V 4 bases and J 4 bases, with 10 bases left between them. CDR3: CASSSQGSTEAFF. DNA for the CDR3: TGTGCCAGCAGTTCACAGGGATCCACTGAAGCTTTCTTT.

The chain joins TRBV29-1 to TRBJ2-7; D not resolved. The germline gives CDR1 SQVTM, CDR2 ANQGSEA. V gave up 4 bases and J gave up 2 bases, with 12 bases separating them. The CDR3 spans 13 residues. As DNA, the CDR3 is TGCAGCGTTGTATGGCAGGCGACCTACGAGCAGTACTTC. Protein product: CSVVWQATYEQYF.

This rearrangement joins TRBV5-8 to TRBJ2-3; D is unresolved. This CDR3 is 13 amino acids long. In germline, CDR1 is SGHTS, CDR2 YDEGEE. V lost 4 bases, J lost 3 bases, and 9 bases lay in between. The CDR3 sequence: CASSPLITDTQYF. The CDR3 bases are TGTGCCAGCAGCCCCCTAATAACAGATACGCAGTATTTT.

This clone has only one observation. For the CDR3, the DNA is TGTGCCAGCAGCCTGGACAGGGTCGGGACTGAAGCTTTCTTT. It codes for CASSLDRVGTEAFF. This rearrangement joins TRBV5-8 to TRBJ1-1; 8 nucleotides match TRBD1. CDR3 length: 14 amino acids. Germline-derived CDR1 and CDR2 are SGHTS and YDEGEE. The V and J ends lost 4 bases and 5 bases, in that order; junction bases with no gene match: 7.

The J gene is TRBJ1-3, the V gene TRBV5-1; no clear D. CDR3 size: 14 residues. Per germline, CDR1 SGHRS and CDR2 YFSETQ. V was shortened by 2 bases and J by 5 bases, with 11 bases between the two germline ends. The CDR3 nucleotides are TGCGCCAGCAGCTTAGGGCAGGCGAGAAACACCATATATTTT. Its protein product is CASSLGQARNTIYF.

V usage is TRBV7-9 and J usage is TRBJ1-1; 9 nucleotides agree with TRBD1. CDR1 SEHNR and CDR2 FQNEAQ come from the germline V gene (reference sequence). V gave up 1 base and J gave up 2 bases; unmatched junction bases: 11. The CDR3 is 18 amino acids. Here the CDR3 reads CASSLGSGTGILNTEAFF. CDR3 sequence (DNA): TGTGCCAGCAGCTTAGGATCGGGGACAGGGATTCTAAACACTGAAGCTTTCTTT.

The rearrangement links TRBV4-2 to TRBJ1-5; D perhaps matches TRBD1 (5 bases). V gave up 0 bases and J gave up 0 bases, with 15 bases separating them. This CDR3 contains 18 residues. Germline V lookup: CDR1 LGHNA, CDR2 YNFKEQ. The CDR3 is CASSQDAQKGISNQPQHF. The CDR3, as DNA: TGTGCCAGCAGCCAAGATGCCCAGAAGGGGATTAGCAATCAGCCCCAGCATTTT.

The gene calls are TRBV15 and TRBJ1-4; TRBD1 matches 9 bases. V was clipped by 3 bases and J by 6 bases; unmatched bases: 5. CDR1 and CDR2 from the germline V gene are LNHNV and YYDKDF (reference sequence). The CDR3 length is 15 residues. CDR3 amino acids: CATSRDRGWDEKLFF. Written as DNA, the CDR3 is TGTGCCACCAGCAGGGACAGGGGTTGGGATGAAAAACTGTTTTTT.

The chain recombines TRBV7-2 with TRBJ2-7, with a weak D call TRBD1 (5 bases). V shed 5 bases and J shed 3 bases, with 14 bases lying between them. Per the germline V gene, CDR1 is SGHTA and CDR2 is FQGNSA. The CDR3 sequence is 14 residues long. The chain's CDR3 is CASSQGAGHYEQYF. CDR3 in DNA: TGTGCCAGCAGCCAAGGGGCCGGGCACTACGAGCAGTACTTC.

This clone came up once. The DNA for the CDR3 is TGTGCCAGCAGTTTAGTGGCACAGGGGGGAAATCAGCCCCAGCATTTT. Its translation is CASSLVAQGGNQPQHF. The chain carries TRBV28 and TRBJ1-5; 8 bases line up with TRBD1. The CDR3 has 16 residues. V lost 2 bases to trimming and J lost 4 bases; unmatched junction nucleotides: 7. Per the germline V gene, CDR1 is MDHEN and CDR2 is SYDVKM. Drawing the rest from reference TRBV28 and TRBJ1-5, the complete variable domain is DVKVTQSSRYLVKRTGEKVFLECVQDMDHENMFWYRQDPGLGLRLIYFSYDVKMKEKGDIPEGYSVSREKKERFSLILESASTNQTSMYLCASSLVAQGGNQPQHFGDGTRLSIL.

J is TRBJ1-2 and V is TRBV6-5; no reliable D call. The CDR3 contains 14 residues. Germline V gene lookup returns CDR1 MNHEY and CDR2 SVGAGI. Between the trimmed V and J ends, which lost 7 bases and 5 bases, there was a span of 17 bases. The CDR3: CASTPRAEPYGYTF. The CDR3 DNA sequence: TGTGCCAGCACCCCAAGGGCAGAACCTTATGGCTACACCTTC.

This clone was seen a single time. J is TRBJ1-4 and V is TRBV27; the D gene is possibly TRBD1 (5 bases). Germline V gene sequence: CDR1 MNHEY, CDR2 SMNVEV (reference sequence). The CDR3 is 15 residues long. V lost 0 bases and J lost 8, with 13 bases in between. The CDR3 loop reads CASSLSVGAREKLFF. The DNA of the CDR3 is TGTGCCAGCAGTTTATCGGTAGGGGCCCGGGAAAAACTGTTTTTT.

This clone occurred a few times. V and J are TRBV11-2 and TRBJ1-6; D may be TRBD1 (6 bases). V was clipped by 5 bases and J by 8 bases, with 10 bases between them. The length of the CDR3 is 13 residues. Germline loops: CDR1 SGHAT, CDR2 FQNNGV. CDR3 sequence: CASSQGGDSPLHF. CDR3 in DNA: TGTGCCAGCAGCCAAGGGGGTGATTCACCCCTCCACTTT. Full variable domain (remainder filled in from reference TRBV11-2 and TRBJ1-6): EAGVAQSPRYKIIEKRQSVAFWCNPISGHATLYWYQQILGQGPKLLIQFQNNGVVDDSQLPKDRFSAERLKGVDSTLKIQPAKLEDSAVYLCASSQGGDSPLHFGNGTRLTVT.

The rearrangement uses TRBV19 and TRBJ2-2, with D possibly matching TRBD2 (5 bases). Between the trimmed V and J ends, which lost 3 bases and 3 bases, there was a span of 14 bases. Germline CDR1 LNHDA, CDR2 SQIVND (reference sequence). This CDR3 is built from 16 residues. In nucleotides, the CDR3 is TGTGCCAGTAGTATCCCGGAGGCCCGGGACACCGGGGAGCTGTTTTTT. This codes for CASSIPEARDTGELFF. Complete variable domain (other parts from reference TRBV19 and TRBJ2-2): DGGITQSPKYLFRKEGQNVTLSCEQNLNHDAMYWYRQDPGQGLRLIYYSQIVNDFQKGDIAEGYSVSREKKESFPLTVTSAQKNPTAFYLCASSIPEARDTGELFFGEGSRLTVL.

The rearrangement uses TRBV5-1 and TRBJ2-1; D is unresolved. This CDR3 is built from 15 residues. Germline loops: CDR1 SGHRS, CDR2 YFSETQ. V was shortened by 4 bases and J by 1 base, with 12 bases between the two germline ends. Written as DNA, the CDR3 is TGCGCCAGCAGCGCGGATTTGGGTTCCTACAATGAGCAGTTCTTC. The encoded protein is CASSADLGSYNEQFF. The variable domain in full, with the rest retrieved from reference TRBV5-1 and TRBJ2-1, is KAGVTQTPRYLIKTRGQQVTLSCSPISGHRSVSWYQQTPGQGLQFLFEYFSETQRNKGNFPGRFSGRQFSNSRSEMNVSTLELGDSALYLCASSADLGSYNEQFFGPGTRLTVL.

This chain joins TRBV10-1 and TRBJ1-1; D is unresolved. Germline V lookup: CDR1 WNHNN, CDR2 SYGVQD (reference sequence). The CDR3 covers 13 residues. The V end was cut by 2 bases, the J end by 2 bases, with 6 bases between. The CDR3, as DNA: TGCGCCAGCAGTGAGCAGGACAACACTGAAGCTTTCTTT. Protein product: CASSEQDNTEAFF.

V usage is TRBV7-8 and J usage is TRBJ2-1, with D perhaps being TRBD1 or TRBD2 (6 bases each). The CDR3 has 16 residues. The germline V and J ends were trimmed by 1 base and 4 bases, with 14 bases remaining between them. Germline CDR1 is SGHVS and CDR2 is FQNEAQ. DNA for the CDR3: TGTGCCAGCAGCTTAGGACGTACAGGGAGGTACAATGAGCAGTTCTTC. Protein sequence: CASSLGRTGRYNEQFF.

The V and J genes are TRBV6-5 and TRBJ2-7; the D gene is possibly TRBD1 (6 bases). Trimming left V 6 bases short and J 5 bases short, with 11 bases between. Germline V gene lookup returns CDR1 MNHEY and CDR2 SVGAGI. The CDR3 runs to 12 residues. The CDR3 DNA is TGTGCCAGCAGCCTCAGGGGTCACGAGCAGTACTTC. Translating it yields CASSLRGHEQYF.

As regards this clone: A junction end diverges from the germline sequence, so it may reflect a read error. The V and J genes are TRBV27 and TRBJ1-2; D unresolved. The germline V gene has CDR1 MNHEY and CDR2 SMNVEV (reference sequence). This CDR3 spans 11 amino acids. The CDR3 DNA follows: TGTGCCAGCAGTTTATCCCCCGGGTCCCACTTC. Residues: CASSLSPGSHF.

This chain joins TRBV5-1 and TRBJ2-1; perhaps TRBD1 as D (5 bases). Germline CDR1 reads SGHRS; CDR2 reads YFSETQ. CDR3 length equals 15 residues. Trimming took off 3 bases at V and 3 bases at J, with 13 bases between the two ends. The CDR3 reads CASSWADRDYNEQFF. The CDR3 region has the DNA TGCGCCAGCAGCTGGGCAGACAGAGACTACAATGAGCAGTTCTTC.

J is TRBJ1-6 and V is TRBV16, with a weak D call TRBD1 (6 bases). The V end lost 2 bases, the J end lost 10 bases, and 9 bases lay between the germline ends. The length of the CDR3 is 13 residues. Germline CDR1 and CDR2: KGHSY and FQNENV. For the CDR3, the DNA is TGTGCCAGCAGCCAAGGACAGTCCTCACCCCTCCACTTT. Protein product: CASSQGQSSPLHF.

The chain joins TRBV27 to TRBJ2-4; D might be TRBD1 (7 bases). Germline V gives CDR1 MNHEY, CDR2 SMNVEV (reference sequence). The CDR3 contains 13 residues. Trimming removed 10 bases at V and 6 bases at J, with 16 bases between. CDR3 nucleotide sequence: TGTGCCACCCACGCGGGACAGAGAAACATTCAGTACTTC. It is translated as CATHAGQRNIQYF.

J is TRBJ2-1 and V is TRBV5-1; no clear D gene. Germline lookup yields CDR1 SGHRS and CDR2 YFSETQ. V lost 4 bases and J 0 bases, leaving 11 bases between the germline ends. This CDR3 spans 15 amino acids. CDR3 DNA sequence: TGCGCCAGCAGCCTCCAAGACAACTCCTACAATGAGCAGTTCTTC. The encoded protein is CASSLQDNSYNEQFF.

The rearrangement uses TRBV29-1 and TRBJ1-2; TRBD1 is a possible D gene (5 bases). Trimming took 4 bases from V and 2 from J, leaving 8 bases between them. Germline V gives CDR1 SQVTM, CDR2 ANQGSEA. The CDR3 is 12 residues long. The DNA for the CDR3 is TGCAGCGTTGGGGGGGAAAACTATGGCTACACCTTC. Translated, it gives CSVGGENYGYTF. The full variable domain, rest sourced from reference TRBV29-1 and TRBJ1-2, is SAVISQKPSRDICQRGTSLTIQCQVDSQVTMMFWYRQQPGQSLTLIATANQGSEATYESGFVIDKFPISRPNLTFSTLTVSNMSPEDSSIYLCSVGGENYGYTFGSGTRLTVV.

V and J are TRBV15 and TRBJ2-5; a weak D match, TRBD1 (5 bases). CDR1 LNHNV and CDR2 YYDKDF come from the germline V gene (reference sequence). V lost 0 bases and J lost 5, with 13 bases in between. CDR3 size: 15 residues. The CDR3 protein is CATSREDTLGETQYF. Written as DNA, the CDR3 is TGTGCCACCAGCAGAGAGGACACCTTAGGGGAGACCCAGTACTTC.

The genes are TRBV29-1 and TRBJ2-1; D remains unclear. Germline-derived CDR1 and CDR2 are SQVTM and ANQGSEA. The CDR3 totals 11 residues. V was cut by 3 bases and J by 3 bases, with 3 bases left in between. Written as DNA, the CDR3 is TGCAGCGTTGATATCTACAATGAGCAGTTCTTC. Amino acid sequence: CSVDIYNEQFF.

This clone has just a few counts. The rearrangement links TRBV5-4 to TRBJ1-1; the match to TRBD1 covers 8 bases. V shed 4 bases and J 3 bases; nucleotides not matched to a gene: 8. Germline CDR1 reads SGHNT; CDR2 reads YYREEE (reference sequence). This CDR3 region has 15 residues. The CDR3 sequence is CASSESTGAYTEAFF. The CDR3 DNA is TGTGCCAGCAGCGAATCGACAGGGGCGTACACTGAAGCTTTCTTT.

The chain is built from TRBV18 and TRBJ1-2; D call uncertain. Trimming took off 0 bases at V and 1 base at J, with 9 bases between the two ends. This CDR3 contains 15 residues. The germline CDR1 and CDR2 sequences are KGHSH and LQKENI. CDR3 nucleotide sequence: TGTGCCAGCTCACCACCCTCCGAGTATAACTATGGCTACACCTTC. The encoded protein is CASSPPSEYNYGYTF.